Each of the 23 T cell receptor beta chains below was sequenced from the same sample in a study of cytomegalovirus exposure and HLA in healthy donors. PCR involved 60 Vbeta and 13 Jbeta primers. Clones were read by immunoSEQ multiplex PCR, and TCRdb kept only the in-frame ones, dropping some. The repertoire holds 100,000 to 150,000 clones, with 77% as singletons. Sample: PBMCs. These receptors were taken from a woman in her thirties or forties in good health and CMV-seropositive.

This chain joins TRBV7-2 and TRBJ2-1; D possibly corresponds to TRBD2 (6 bases). Trimming took 5 bases from V and 4 from J, leaving 12 bases between them. The CDR3 length is 14 residues. CDR1 SGHTA and CDR2 FQGNSA come from the germline V gene. This CDR3 reads CASSKGRDYNEQFF. The CDR3 DNA reads as TGTGCCAGCAGCAAGGGGCGGGATTACAATGAGCAGTTCTTC.

V usage is TRBV5-6 and J usage is TRBJ1-3; 7 bases align to TRBD1. Germline V lookup: CDR1 SGHDT, CDR2 YYEEEE. V trimming: 3 bases; J trimming: 4 bases; junction bases outside the gene matches: 10. This CDR3 has 16 amino acids. Written as DNA, the CDR3 is TGTGCCAGCAGCTCTACAATAACAGGGGACGGAAACACCATATATTTT. This gives the protein CASSSTITGDGNTIYF.

This sequence joins TRBV7-9 and TRBJ2-7, with TRBD2 as a possible D gene (7 bases). This CDR3 is 12 amino acids long. V was pared by 4 bases and J by 6 bases, with 10 bases between. Germline assignment: CDR1 SEHNR and CDR2 FQNEAQ (reference sequence). The CDR3 DNA reads as TGTGCCAGCAGCTGGGGAGGGGGCGAGCAGTACTTC. Residues: CASSWGGGEQYF.

This clone was found a few times. The chain links TRBV28 to TRBJ1-5, with 7 bases that match TRBD1. The J segment lost 5 bases and the V segment lost 5 bases, leaving 3 bases of the junction unmatched. Germline V gene lookup returns CDR1 MDHEN and CDR2 SYDVKM. The CDR3 runs to 13 residues. CDR3 loop: CASSPDRDQPQHF. CDR3 DNA sequence: TGTGCCAGCAGTCCCGACAGGGATCAGCCCCAGCATTTT.

The chain employs TRBV14 and TRBJ2-1; 10 bases line up with TRBD2. CDR3 length: 15 residues. Germline assignment: CDR1 SGHDN and CDR2 FVKESK. Germline trimming cut 4 bases from V and 4 bases from J; bases unmatched to any gene: 4. The CDR3 here is CASSLSGGLYNEQFF. DNA of the CDR3: TGTGCCAGCAGCCTTAGCGGGGGGCTTTACAATGAGCAGTTCTTC.

This chain links TRBV21-1 with TRBJ2-1; whether TRBD1, the table's D call, matches the DNA was not checked. TRBV21-1 represents a pseudogene. The CDR3 length is 16 residues. DNA of the CDR3: TGTGCCAGCATTCATCCACGGGACAGGGCCTACAATGAGCAGTTCTTC. Its translation: CASIHPRDRAYNEQFF.

The rearrangement links TRBV9 to TRBJ2-7, with TRBD2 matching 15 bases. V lost 3 bases, J lost 0 bases, and 13 bases stayed unmatched. CDR3 length: 20 amino acids. Germline assignment: CDR1 SGDLS and CDR2 YYNGEE. DNA of the CDR3: TGTGCCAGCAGCGAGTACCCCTCGGGGACTAGCGGGAGGAGCTCCTACGAGCAGTACTTC. Encoded protein: CASSEYPSGTSGRSSYEQYF. Combining the CDR3 with reference TRBV9 and TRBJ2-7 gives the whole variable domain DSGVTQTPKHLITATGQRVTLRCSPRSGDLSVYWYQQSLDQGLQFLIQYYNGEERAKGNILERFSAQQFPDLHSELNLSSLELGDSALYFCASSEYPSGTSGRSSYEQYFGPGTRLTVT.

This clone was seen only a few times. The rearrangement uses TRBV10-2 and TRBJ2-1; 10 bases are a match to TRBD2. The CDR3 loop spans 17 amino acids. Looked up from germline, CDR1 is WSHSY and CDR2 is SAAADI. The V gene end was trimmed by 7 bases and the J gene end by 2 bases; junction bases not matched to a gene: 11. Here the CDR3 reads CASKNRAGGFTYNEQFF. The DNA of the CDR3 is TGCGCCAGCAAAAACAGAGCGGGAGGGTTCACCTACAATGAGCAGTTCTTC.

This clone has only a few counts. The chain has TRBV11-2 and TRBJ1-2; TRBD1 aligns across 7 bases. The CDR3 contains 14 residues. The J segment lost 4 bases and the V segment lost 4 bases, leaving 6 bases of the junction unmatched. CDR1 and CDR2 (germline): SGHAT, FQNNGV. The CDR3 DNA is TGTGCCAGCAGCTCCAACAGGGGCCCCTATGGCTACACCTTC. It encodes CASSSNRGPYGYTF.

This chain joins TRBV5-1 and TRBJ2-5, with 7 bases matching TRBD1. The V and J ends lost 4 bases and 4 bases, in that order; junction bases with no gene match: 7. Germline loops: CDR1 SGHRS, CDR2 YFSETQ. The CDR3 runs 14 residues. The CDR3 spells CASSQGQAAETQYF. CDR3 nucleotides: TGCGCCAGCAGCCAAGGACAGGCCGCAGAGACCCAGTACTTC.

The CDR3, as DNA: TGTGCCAGCAGCCCCGGACAGGGATGGGAGCAGTACTTC. This gives the protein CASSPGQGWEQYF. The chain joins TRBV11-2 to TRBJ2-7, with 8 positions matching TRBD1. This CDR3 has 13 amino acids. J was trimmed by 7 bases and V by 5 bases; bases with no gene match: 7. The germline CDR1 and CDR2 sequences are SGHAT and FQNNGV.

The chain has TRBV14 and TRBJ2-1; TRBD2 agrees at 7 bases. The V and J ends lost 0 bases and 5 bases, in that order; junction bases with no gene match: 7. The germline CDR1 and CDR2 sequences are SGHDN and FVKESK. The length of the CDR3 is 16 residues. This CDR3 is CASSQEWGREDNEQFF. The CDR3 DNA sequence: TGTGCCAGCAGCCAAGAATGGGGGAGGGAGGACAATGAGCAGTTCTTC.

In this sample, this clone turned up once. The rearrangement uses TRBV6-6 and TRBJ2-7; 10 bases line up with TRBD1. In germline, CDR1 is MNHNY, CDR2 SVGAGI (reference sequence). This CDR3 is built from 14 residues. J was trimmed by 4 bases and V by 6 bases; bases with no gene match: 6. CDR3 in amino acids: CASRPPGQGYEQYF. For the CDR3, the DNA is TGTGCCAGCAGACCGCCGGGACAGGGGTACGAGCAGTACTTC.

Worth noting for this clone: Relative to the germline gene, one junction end is altered; a read error may explain this. The chain combines TRBV7-9 with TRBJ2-7, with 13 bases aligning to TRBD2. The germline CDR1 and CDR2 sequences are SEHNR and FQNEAQ (reference sequence). The CDR3 loop spans 15 amino acids. CDR3 loop: CSSSLGTSGIYEQYF. Here the CDR3 DNA reads TGTTCCAGCAGCTTGGGGACTAGCGGGATCTACGAGCAGTACTTC.

Remarks on this clone: Germline is not matched at one junction end, which may reflect a read error. The CDR3 loop reads CASREGTNTGGLFF. The CDR3 region has the DNA TGTGCCAGCAGGGAGGGAACGAACACCGGGGGGCTGTTTTTT. The chain couples TRBV25-1 to TRBJ2-2, with D maybe TRBD2 (6 bases). CDR3 size: 14 residues. The V gene's germline CDR1 is MGHDK and CDR2 SYGVNS. The variable domain in full, with the rest retrieved from reference TRBV25-1 and TRBJ2-2, is EADIYQTPRYLVIGTGKKITLECSQTMGHDKMYWYQQDPGMELHLIHYSYGVNSTEKGDLSSESTVSRIRTEHFPLTLESARPSHTSQYLCASREGTNTGGLFFGEGSRLTVL.

The chain recombines TRBV29-1 with TRBJ1-1; TRBD1 is a possible D gene (5 bases). CDR1 is SQVTM and CDR2 is ANQGSEA in the germline V gene. The CDR3 consists of 12 residues. Trimming stripped 4 bases from V and 4 bases from J, with 10 bases between. CDR3 in DNA: TGCAGCGTTGTAGCGGGGGGCACTGAAGCTTTCTTT. As protein: CSVVAGGTEAFF.

The chain joins TRBV7-2 to TRBJ1-4; tentatively, D is TRBD1 (6 bases). The CDR3 has 13 amino acids. Trimming removed 1 base at V and 14 bases at J, with 14 bases between. Looked up from germline, CDR1 is SGHTA and CDR2 is FQGNSA. This chain's CDR3 is CASSLVSGAKLFF. The CDR3 nucleotides read TGTGCCAGCAGCTTAGTTTCAGGGGCGAAGCTGTTTTTT.

This chain links TRBV4-1 with TRBJ2-1; TRBD2 matches 9 bases. V shed 6 bases and J 1 base; nucleotides not matched to a gene: 4. The CDR3 totals 15 residues. CDR1 MGHRA and CDR2 YSYEKL come from the germline V gene. DNA of the CDR3: TGCGCCAGCAGTGTCCTAGCGGGATCCTACAATGAGCAGTTCTTC. It yields the protein CASSVLAGSYNEQFF.

This clone has just one count. The gene calls are TRBV7-9 and TRBJ2-3; 8 nucleotides match TRBD1. Per the germline V gene, CDR1 is SEHNR and CDR2 is FQNEAQ (reference sequence). The CDR3 consists of 15 residues. Trimming took 1 base from V and 0 from J; bases not matched to a gene: 0. In DNA, the CDR3 is TGTGCCAGCAGCTTAGGGACAGGGAGCACAGATACGCAGTATTTT. Protein: CASSLGTGSTDTQYF.

The CDR3 spells CASRLLAGGRDETQYF. For the CDR3, the DNA is TGTGCCAGCCGGCTACTTGCGGGAGGACGTGACGAGACCCAGTACTTC. The V gene is TRBV28, the J gene TRBJ2-5; 8 bases match TRBD2. Germline-derived CDR1 and CDR2 are MDHEN and SYDVKM. CDR3 size: 16 residues. The V segment lost 8 bases and the J segment 5 bases; nucleotides outside the gene matches: 16.

This chain uses TRBV10-2 with TRBJ1-1, with 8 positions matching TRBD1. The trim removed 8 bases at V and 0 bases at J, leaving 8 bases unmatched. This CDR3 is 15 amino acids long. Germline V gives CDR1 WSHSY, CDR2 SAAADI. The CDR3 reads CASASRGQVNTEAFF. The CDR3 nucleotides read TGCGCCAGCGCCTCTCGGGGACAGGTGAACACTGAAGCTTTCTTT.

The sample holds a few counts of this clone. V is TRBV4-1 and J is TRBJ2-7; D is unresolved. The germline gives CDR1 MGHRA, CDR2 YSYEKL. CDR3 length: 14 amino acids. Trimming shortened V by 4 bases and J by 3 bases, and 13 bases separated the two germline ends. CDR3 residues: CASSPGTAYYEQYF. The DNA of the CDR3 is TGCGCCAGCAGCCCCGGCACAGCCTACTACGAGCAGTACTTC.

The chain carries TRBV6-1 and TRBJ2-1, with 10 nucleotides matching TRBD1. This CDR3 comprises 16 residues. The J segment lost 4 bases and the V segment lost 4 bases, leaving 7 bases of the junction unmatched. The V gene's germline CDR1 is MNHNS and CDR2 SASEGT. CDR3 amino acids: CASSGRQGARYNEQFF. The CDR3, as DNA: TGTGCCAGCAGTGGTCGACAGGGGGCGCGTTACAATGAGCAGTTCTTC.